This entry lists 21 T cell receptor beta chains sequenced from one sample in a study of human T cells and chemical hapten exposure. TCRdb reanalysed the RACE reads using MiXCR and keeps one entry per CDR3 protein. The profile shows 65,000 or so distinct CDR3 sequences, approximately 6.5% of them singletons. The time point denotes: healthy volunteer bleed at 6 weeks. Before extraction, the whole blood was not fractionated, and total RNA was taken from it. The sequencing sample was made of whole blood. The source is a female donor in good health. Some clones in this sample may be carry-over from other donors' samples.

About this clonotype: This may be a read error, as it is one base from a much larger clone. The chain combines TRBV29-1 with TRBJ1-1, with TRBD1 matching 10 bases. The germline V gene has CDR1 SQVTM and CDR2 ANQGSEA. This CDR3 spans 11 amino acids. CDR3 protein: CSVTGGTEVFF. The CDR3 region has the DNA TGCAGCGTGACAGGGGGCACTGAAGTTTTCTTT.

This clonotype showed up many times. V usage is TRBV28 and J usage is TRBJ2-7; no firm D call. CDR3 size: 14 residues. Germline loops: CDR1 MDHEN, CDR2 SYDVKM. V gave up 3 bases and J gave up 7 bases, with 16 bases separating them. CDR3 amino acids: CASSLSANPGEQYF. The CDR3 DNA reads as TGTGCCAGCAGTTTGAGTGCTAACCCTGGAGAGCAGTACTTC.

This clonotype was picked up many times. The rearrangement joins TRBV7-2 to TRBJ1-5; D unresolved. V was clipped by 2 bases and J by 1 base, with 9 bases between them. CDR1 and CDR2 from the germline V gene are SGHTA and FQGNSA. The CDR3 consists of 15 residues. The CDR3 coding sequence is TGTGCCAGCAGCTTAAGGTCTGGGAGCAATCAGCCCCAGCATTTT. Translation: CASSLRSGSNQPQHF.

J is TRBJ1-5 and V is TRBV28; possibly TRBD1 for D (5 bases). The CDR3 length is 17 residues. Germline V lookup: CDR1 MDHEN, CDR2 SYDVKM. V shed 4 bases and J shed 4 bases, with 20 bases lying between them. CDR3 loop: CASSSSSRGTRNQPQHF. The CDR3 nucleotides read TGTGCCAGCAGTTCATCTTCCCGGGGGACTAGAAATCAGCCCCAGCATTTT.

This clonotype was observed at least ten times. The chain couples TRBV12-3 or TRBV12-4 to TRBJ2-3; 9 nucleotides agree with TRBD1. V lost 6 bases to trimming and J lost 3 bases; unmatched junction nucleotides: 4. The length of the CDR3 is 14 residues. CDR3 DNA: TGTGCCAGCAGCTTTGGACAGGGGACAGATACGCAGTATTTT. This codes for CASSFGQGTDTQYF.

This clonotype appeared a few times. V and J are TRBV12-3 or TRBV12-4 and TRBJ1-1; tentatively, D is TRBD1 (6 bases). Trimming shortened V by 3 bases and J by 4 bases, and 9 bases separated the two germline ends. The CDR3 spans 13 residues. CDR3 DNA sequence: TGTGCCAGCAGTTTTAGGGGGGGCACTGAAGCTTTCTTT. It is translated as CASSFRGGTEAFF.

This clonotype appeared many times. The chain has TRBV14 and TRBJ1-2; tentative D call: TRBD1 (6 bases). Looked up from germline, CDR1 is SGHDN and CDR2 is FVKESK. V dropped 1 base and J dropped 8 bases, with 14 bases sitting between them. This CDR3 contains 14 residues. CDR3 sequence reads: CASSQVPGALGYTF. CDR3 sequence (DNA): TGTGCCAGCAGCCAAGTCCCAGGGGCTTTAGGCTACACCTTC.

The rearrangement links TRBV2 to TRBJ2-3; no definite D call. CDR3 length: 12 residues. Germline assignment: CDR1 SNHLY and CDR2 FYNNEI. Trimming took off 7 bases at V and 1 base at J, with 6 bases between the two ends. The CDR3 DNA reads TGTGCCAGCAATCAGGGCACAGATACGCAGTATTTT. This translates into CASNQGTDTQYF.

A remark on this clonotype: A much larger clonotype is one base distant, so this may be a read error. Written as DNA, the CDR3 is TGTGCCAGCAGTTACTCACTCTTGGGGATCTATGGCTACACCTTC. Translation gives CASSYSLLGIYGYTF. The gene calls are TRBV12-3 or TRBV12-4 and TRBJ1-2; the D is unclear. The V end was cut by 4 bases, the J end by 4 bases, with 16 bases between. This CDR3 contains 15 residues.

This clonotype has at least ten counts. CDR3 in DNA: TGCAGCGTTGAAGATCAGAGGAGTGGAGATACGCAGTATTTT. Its translation: CSVEDQRSGDTQYF. This chain joins TRBV29-1 and TRBJ2-3; D not certain. The CDR3 is 14 residues long. Per germline, CDR1 SQVTM and CDR2 ANQGSEA. Trimming removed 0 bases from V and 5 bases from J, with 12 bases in between.

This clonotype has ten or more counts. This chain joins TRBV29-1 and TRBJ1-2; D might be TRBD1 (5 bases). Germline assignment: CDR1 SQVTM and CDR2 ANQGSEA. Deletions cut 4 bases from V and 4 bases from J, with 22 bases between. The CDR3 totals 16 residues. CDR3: CSVVGSPQGQGYGYTF. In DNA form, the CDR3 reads TGCAGCGTTGTGGGGTCCCCCCAGGGCCAGGGCTATGGCTACACCTTC.

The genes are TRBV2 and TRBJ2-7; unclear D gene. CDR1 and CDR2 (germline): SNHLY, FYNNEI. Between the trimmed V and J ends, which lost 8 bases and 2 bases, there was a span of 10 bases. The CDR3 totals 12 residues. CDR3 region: CASSGRAYEQYF. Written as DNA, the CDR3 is TGTGCCAGCTCTGGACGGGCCTACGAGCAGTACTTC.

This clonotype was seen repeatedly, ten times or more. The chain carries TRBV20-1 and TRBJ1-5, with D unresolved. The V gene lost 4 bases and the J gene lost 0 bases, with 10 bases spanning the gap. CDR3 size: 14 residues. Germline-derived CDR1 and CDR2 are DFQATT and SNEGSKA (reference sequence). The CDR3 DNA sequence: TGCAGTGCTACCCAGCGTTATAGCAATCAGCCCCAGCATTTT. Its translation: CSATQRYSNQPQHF.

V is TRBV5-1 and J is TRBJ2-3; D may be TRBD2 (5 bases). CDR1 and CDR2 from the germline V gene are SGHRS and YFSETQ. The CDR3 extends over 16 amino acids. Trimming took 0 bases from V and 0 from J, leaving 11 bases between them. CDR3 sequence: CASSLEEEASTDTQYF. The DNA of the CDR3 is TGCGCCAGCAGCTTGGAGGAGGAGGCTAGCACAGATACGCAGTATTTT.

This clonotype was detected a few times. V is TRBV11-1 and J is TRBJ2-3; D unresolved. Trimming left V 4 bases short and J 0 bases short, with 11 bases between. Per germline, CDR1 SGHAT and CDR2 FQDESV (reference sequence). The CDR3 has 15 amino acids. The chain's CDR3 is CASSWTASSTDTQYF. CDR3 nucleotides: TGTGCCAGCAGCTGGACGGCATCTAGCACAGATACGCAGTATTTT.

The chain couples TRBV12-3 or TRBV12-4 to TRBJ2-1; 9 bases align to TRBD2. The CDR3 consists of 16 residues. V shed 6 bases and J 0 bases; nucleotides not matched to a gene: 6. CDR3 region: CASRRLAESSYNEQFF. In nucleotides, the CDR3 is TGTGCCAGCAGGCGACTAGCGGAGAGCTCCTACAATGAGCAGTTCTTC.

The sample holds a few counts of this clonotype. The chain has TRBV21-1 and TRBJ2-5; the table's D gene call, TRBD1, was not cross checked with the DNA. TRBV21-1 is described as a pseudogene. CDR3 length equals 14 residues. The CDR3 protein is CASSPPTGRETQYF. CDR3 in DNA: TGTGCCAGCAGCCCTCCGACAGGGAGAGAGACCCAGTACTTC.

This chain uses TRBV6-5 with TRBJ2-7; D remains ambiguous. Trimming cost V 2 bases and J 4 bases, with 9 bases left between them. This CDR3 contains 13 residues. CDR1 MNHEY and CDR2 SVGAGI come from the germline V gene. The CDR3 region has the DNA TGTGCCAGCAGTTACGCCAGTGGGTACGAGCAGTACTTC. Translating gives CASSYASGYEQYF.

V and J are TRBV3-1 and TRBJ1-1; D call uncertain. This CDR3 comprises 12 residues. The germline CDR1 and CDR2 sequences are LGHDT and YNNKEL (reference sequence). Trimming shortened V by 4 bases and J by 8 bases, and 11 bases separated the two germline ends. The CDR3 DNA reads TGTGCCAGCAGCCTGGAGGCCAGGGAAGCTTTCTTT. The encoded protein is CASSLEAREAFF.

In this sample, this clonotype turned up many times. This CDR3 is CASTAGGGTDTQYF. CDR3 bases: TGCGCCAGCACAGCGGGAGGAGGCACAGATACGCAGTATTTT. The rearrangement links TRBV5-1 to TRBJ2-3; TRBD2 matches at 9 bases. The CDR3 has 14 residues. The V and J ends lost 6 bases and 1 base, in that order; junction bases with no gene match: 3. CDR1 is SGHRS, CDR2 YFSETQ, per germline. Full variable domain (outside the CDR3, taken from reference TRBV5-1 and TRBJ2-3): KAGVTQTPRYLIKTRGQQVTLSCSPISGHRSVSWYQQTPGQGLQFLFEYFSETQRNKGNFPGRFSGRQFSNSRSEMNVSTLELGDSALYLCASTAGGGTDTQYFGPGTRLTVL.

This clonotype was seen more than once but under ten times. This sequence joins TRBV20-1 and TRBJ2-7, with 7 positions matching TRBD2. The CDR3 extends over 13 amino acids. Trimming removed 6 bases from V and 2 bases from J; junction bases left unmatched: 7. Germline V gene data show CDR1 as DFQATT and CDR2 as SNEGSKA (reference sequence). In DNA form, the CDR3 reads TGCAGTGCCCGCCCGGGGGGAACCTACGAGCAGTACTTC. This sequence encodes CSARPGGTYEQYF.